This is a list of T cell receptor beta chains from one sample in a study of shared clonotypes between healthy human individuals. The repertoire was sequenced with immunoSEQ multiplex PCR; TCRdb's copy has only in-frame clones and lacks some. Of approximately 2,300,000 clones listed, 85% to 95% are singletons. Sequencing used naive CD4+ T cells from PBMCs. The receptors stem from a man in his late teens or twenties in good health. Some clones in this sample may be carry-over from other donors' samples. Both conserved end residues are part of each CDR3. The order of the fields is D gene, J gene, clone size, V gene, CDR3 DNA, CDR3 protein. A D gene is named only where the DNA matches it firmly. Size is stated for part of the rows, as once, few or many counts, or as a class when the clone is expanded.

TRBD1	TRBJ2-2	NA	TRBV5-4	TGTGCCAGCAGCTTGGGACCGGGACAGGGGGCGAACGGGGAGCTGTTTTTT	CASSLGPGQGANGELFF
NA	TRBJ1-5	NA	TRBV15	TGTGCCACCAGCAGAGTGGCAGTGGCAGGCGATAATCAGCCCCAGCATTTT	CATSRVAVAGDNQPQHF
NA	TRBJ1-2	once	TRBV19	TGTGCCAGTAGTATGGGGGGGGCTAGTGGCTACACCTTC	CASSMGGASGYTF
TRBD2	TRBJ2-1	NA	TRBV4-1	TGCGCCAGCAGCCAAGAGGCCGGAGCGGGAGCTCGTGAGCAGTTCTTC	CASSQEAGAGAREQFF
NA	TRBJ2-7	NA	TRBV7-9	TGTGCCAGCAGCCTACTGGACAGTTCCTACGAGCAGTACTTC	CASSLLDSSYEQYF
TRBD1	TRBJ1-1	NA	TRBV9	TGTGCCAGCAGCCCCTCGACAGGGGGAAACACTGAAGCTTTCTTT	CASSPSTGGNTEAFF
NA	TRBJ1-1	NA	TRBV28	TGTGCCAGCACTTACCCGGGAATAGAAGCTTTCTTT	CASTYPGIEAFF
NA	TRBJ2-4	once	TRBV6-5	TGTGCCAGCAGAGGTATCCTAGGGCCAAACATTCAGTACTTC	CASRGILGPNIQYF
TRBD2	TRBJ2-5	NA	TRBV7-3	TGTGCCAGCAGCCGGGGGCTAGCGGGCGGAGAGACCCAGTACTTC	CASSRGLAGGETQYF
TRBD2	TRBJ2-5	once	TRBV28	TGTGCCAGCAGTTTATGGGGTAGCGGGAGAGGAGAGACCCAGTACTTC	CASSLWGSGRGETQYF
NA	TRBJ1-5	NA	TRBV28	TGTGCCAGCAGTTTTTTTAGGGTTGGGAGTAGTCAGCCCCAGCATTTT	CASSFFRVGSSQPQHF
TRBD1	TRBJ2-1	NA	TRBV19	TGTGCCAGTAAATCGGGGACAGGGGGTGAGCAGGAGCAGTTCTTC	CASKSGTGGEQEQFF
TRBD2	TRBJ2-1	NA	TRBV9	TGTGCCAGCAGCGTATTCTCGGGGCTAGCGGGACCCAATGAGCAGTTCTTC	CASSVFSGLAGPNEQFF
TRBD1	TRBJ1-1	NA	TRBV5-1	TGCGCCAGCAGCTTGGGACAGGGTCGGGGTAACACTGAAGCTTTCTTT	CASSLGQGRGNTEAFF
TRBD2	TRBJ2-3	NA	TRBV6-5	TGTGCCAGCAGTTACGTAGCGGGACATAGCACAGATACGCAGTATTTT	CASSYVAGHSTDTQYF